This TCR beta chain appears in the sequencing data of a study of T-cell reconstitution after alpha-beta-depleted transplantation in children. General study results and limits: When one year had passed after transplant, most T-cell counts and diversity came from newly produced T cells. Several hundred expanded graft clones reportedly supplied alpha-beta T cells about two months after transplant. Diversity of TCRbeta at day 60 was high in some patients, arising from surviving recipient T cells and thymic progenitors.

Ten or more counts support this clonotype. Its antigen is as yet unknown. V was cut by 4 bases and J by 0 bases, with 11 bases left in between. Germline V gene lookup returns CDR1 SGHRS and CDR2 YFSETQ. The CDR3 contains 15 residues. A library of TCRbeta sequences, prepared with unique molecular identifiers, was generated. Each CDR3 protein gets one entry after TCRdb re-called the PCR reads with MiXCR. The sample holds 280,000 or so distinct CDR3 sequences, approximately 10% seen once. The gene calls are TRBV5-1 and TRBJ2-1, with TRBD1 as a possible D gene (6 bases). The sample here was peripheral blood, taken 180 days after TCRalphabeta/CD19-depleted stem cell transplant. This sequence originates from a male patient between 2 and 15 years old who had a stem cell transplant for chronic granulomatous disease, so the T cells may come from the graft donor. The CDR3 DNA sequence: TGCGCCAGCAGCGCGACAGGAAACTCCTACAATGAGCAGTTCTTC. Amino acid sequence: CASSATGNSYNEQFF.